The T cell receptor (beta chain) under discussion was sequenced for a study of PD-1 blockade in classical Hodgkin lymphoma. Notes on the study in general: Initiation of nivolumab under 1 year after ASCT led to exclusion of patients. CD4+ TCR diversity, unlike CD8+, rose significantly by C4D1. Complete responders had baseline diversity similar to newly diagnosed patients.

Regarding time point: cycle 4 day 1 (C4D1), after 5 to 7 weeks of nivolumab. The patients all showed relapse after autologous stem cell transplantation, while their brentuximab vedotin exposure varied. Measured with immunoSEQ multiplex PCR; TCRdb has only the in-frame clones, and not every one. Of roughly 40,000 clones in the sample, 60% to 70% were seen once. As regards this clone: Its target is unknown.

This CDR3 comprises 14 residues. The sample here was peripheral blood mononuclear cells (PBMCs), taken before the fourth cycle of nivolumab. This TCR came from a human donor with classical Hodgkin lymphoma. The V call is TRBV12-1, the J call TRBJ2-7; TRBD2, the D gene given by the table, was not confirmed from the DNA. TRBV12-1 is noted as a pseudogene. In nucleotides, the CDR3 is TGTGCCAGCAGCTTTAGGCGGGAGAACCACGAGCAGTACTTC. Translating it yields CASSFRRENHEQYF.